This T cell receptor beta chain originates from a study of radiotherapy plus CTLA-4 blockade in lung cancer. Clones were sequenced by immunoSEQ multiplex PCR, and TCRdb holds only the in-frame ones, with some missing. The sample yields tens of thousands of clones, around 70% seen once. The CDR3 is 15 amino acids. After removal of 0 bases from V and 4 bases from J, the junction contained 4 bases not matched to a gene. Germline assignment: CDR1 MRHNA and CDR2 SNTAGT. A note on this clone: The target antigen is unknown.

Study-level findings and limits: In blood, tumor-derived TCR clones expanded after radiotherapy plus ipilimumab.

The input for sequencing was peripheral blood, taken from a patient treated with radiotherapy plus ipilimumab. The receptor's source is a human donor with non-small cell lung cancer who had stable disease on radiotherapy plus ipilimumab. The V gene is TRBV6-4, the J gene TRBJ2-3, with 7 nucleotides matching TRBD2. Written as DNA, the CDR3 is TGTGCCAGCAGTGACTCAGCGGGGCGCGCAGATACGCAGTATTTT. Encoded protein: CASSDSAGRADTQYF.